Presented here are 29 T cell receptor beta chains from one specimen sequenced in a study of blood T cell repertoires in COVID-19. Assay used: immunoSEQ multiplex PCR; TCRdb lists only in-frame clones, some missing. The table lists about 280,000 clones, about nine tenths of them singletons, with 3% in the top ten. Sequenced material: peripheral blood. The receptors were sampled from a woman under 40 with active or convalescent COVID-19.

In this sample, this clone turned up a few times. The V gene is TRBV19, the J gene TRBJ2-7; D is perhaps TRBD2 (6 bases). CDR1 and CDR2 from the germline V gene are LNHDA and SQIVND (reference sequence). With 2 bases removed from V and 2 bases from J, the gap between germline ends came to 13 bases. The CDR3 spans 15 residues. For the CDR3, the DNA is TGTGCCAGTAGTATATTGGCGGGGCCGGCCTACGAGCAGTACTTC. This sequence encodes CASSILAGPAYEQYF. Full variable domain (remainder filled in from reference TRBV19 and TRBJ2-7): DGGITQSPKYLFRKEGQNVTLSCEQNLNHDAMYWYRQDPGQGLRLIYYSQIVNDFQKGDIAEGYSVSREKKESFPLTVTSAQKNPTAFYLCASSILAGPAYEQYFGPGTRLTVT.

This clone was detected only once. J is TRBJ1-5 and V is TRBV2; TRBD1 aligns across 9 bases. The CDR3 length is 14 residues. Germline trimming cut 3 bases from V and 12 bases from J; bases unmatched to any gene: 9. Germline values: CDR1 SNHLY, CDR2 FYNNEI. In DNA form, the CDR3 reads TGTGCCAGCAGTGAGGGGACAGGGAAAGAGGACCAGCATTTT. This translates into CASSEGTGKEDQHF.

This clone was found once. The V and J genes are TRBV7-3 and TRBJ2-3, with D uncertain. V dropped 0 bases and J dropped 6 bases, with 16 bases sitting between them. Germline CDR1 and CDR2: SGHTA and FQGTGA. This CDR3 contains 16 residues. The CDR3 DNA is TGTGCCAGCAGCTTAACGAGTCTACCCCCCGGGGATACGCAGTATTTT. Protein: CASSLTSLPPGDTQYF.

The rearrangement links TRBV6-6 to TRBJ1-5; a weak D match, TRBD1 (6 bases). The CDR3 contains 15 residues. Germline CDR1 and CDR2: MNHNY and SVGAGI (reference sequence). V was shortened by 6 bases and J by 0 bases, with 12 bases between the two germline ends. The CDR3 region has the DNA TGTGCCAGCAGGACAGGTACTTATAGCAATCAGCCCCAGCATTTT. Translation gives CASRTGTYSNQPQHF.

J is TRBJ2-1 and V is TRBV5-6; no clear D gene. Looked up from germline, CDR1 is SGHDT and CDR2 is YYEEEE. The CDR3 has 12 amino acids. V gave up 1 base and J gave up 9 bases, with 8 bases separating them. The CDR3 DNA is TGTGCCAGCAGCTTGTCCCCGGTTGAGCAGTTCTTC. Its translation: CASSLSPVEQFF.

The V call is TRBV7-9, the J call TRBJ2-5, with 7 bases matching TRBD1. V lost 5 bases to trimming and J lost 7 bases; unmatched junction nucleotides: 13. CDR3 length: 15 residues. Looked up from germline, CDR1 is SEHNR and CDR2 is FQNEAQ (reference sequence). The DNA for the CDR3 is TGTGCCAGCAGCCCCCGGGACAGCAGGGTGGTGACCCAGTACTTC. This codes for CASSPRDSRVVTQYF.

The rearrangement joins TRBV6-1 to TRBJ2-6; D call uncertain. Germline CDR1 reads MNHNS; CDR2 reads SASEGT. Trimming took 2 bases from V and 2 from J, leaving 16 bases between them. The CDR3 has 18 residues. The CDR3 is CASSELPLRPTGANVLTF. The CDR3 DNA sequence: TGTGCCAGCAGTGAACTCCCCCTCAGGCCGACTGGGGCCAACGTCCTGACTTTC.

The chain links TRBV5-1 to TRBJ2-3; 11 bases line up with TRBD2. Germline V CDR1 and CDR2: SGHRS, YFSETQ. Trimming took 1 base from V and 0 from J; bases not matched to a gene: 19. There are 22 residues in the CDR3. This chain's CDR3 is CASSLPTPRLAGPQSSTDTQYF. The CDR3 DNA reads as TGCGCCAGCAGCTTGCCGACACCCAGACTAGCGGGGCCCCAATCTAGCACAGATACGCAGTATTTT.

The gene calls are TRBV5-1 and TRBJ2-2; 10 nucleotides align to TRBD2. The CDR3 is 15 amino acids. From germline, CDR1 is SGHRS and CDR2 YFSETQ. Trimming took 4 bases from V and 7 from J; bases not matched to a gene: 7. CDR3 in amino acids: CASSRLAGSGGELFF. CDR3 coding DNA: TGCGCCAGCAGCCGACTAGCGGGTAGTGGCGGGGAGCTGTTTTTT.

This chain uses TRBV4-3 with TRBJ1-2; D possibly corresponds to TRBD1 (5 bases). The CDR3 length is 16 residues. Germline CDR1 is LGHNA and CDR2 is YSLEER. Trimming shortened V by 0 bases and J by 2 bases, and 13 bases separated the two germline ends. CDR3 DNA sequence: TGCGCCAGCAGCCAAGACGCAGGGTTTTCCAACTATGGCTACACCTTC. Residues: CASSQDAGFSNYGYTF.

The chain links TRBV6-5 to TRBJ1-6, with 11 bases identical to TRBD1. In germline, CDR1 is MNHEY, CDR2 SVGAGI. V shed 7 bases, J shed 9 bases, and the junction held 8 bases outside the gene matches. The CDR3 consists of 15 residues. CDR3 loop: CASILDRGLSSPLHF. CDR3 in DNA: TGTGCCAGCATACTGGACAGGGGGCTTAGTTCACCCCTCCACTTT.

This rearrangement joins TRBV18 to TRBJ2-3; 14 bases are shared with TRBD2. CDR3 length equals 19 residues. The junction had 9 bases not matched to a gene; V was cut back by 4 bases and J by 0 bases. CDR1 is KGHSH, CDR2 LQKENI, per germline. The CDR3 spells CASSLGLAGGPLSTDTQYF. The CDR3 DNA reads as TGTGCCAGCTCACTAGGACTAGCGGGGGGTCCGCTTAGCACAGATACGCAGTATTTT.

J is TRBJ1-1 and V is TRBV29-1; D possibly corresponds to TRBD1 (5 bases). Trimming stripped 7 bases from V and 2 bases from J, with 11 bases between. Germline V CDR1 and CDR2: SQVTM, ANQGSEA. The CDR3 has 12 residues. CDR3 in DNA: TGCAGCGCCCGACAGACCAACACTGAAGCTTTCTTT. Amino acid sequence: CSARQTNTEAFF.

This chain connects TRBV29-1 to TRBJ1-2; the D gene is possibly TRBD1 (6 bases). Trimming removed 6 bases from V and 6 bases from J, with 14 bases in between. This CDR3 contains 12 residues. Germline V gives CDR1 SQVTM, CDR2 ANQGSEA. The CDR3 DNA is TGCAGCGTGTTCAACAGGGTCGATGGCTACACCTTC. It is translated as CSVFNRVDGYTF.

CDR3 sequence reads: CASSLTVSGGPGDIQYF. Here the CDR3 DNA reads TGTGCCAGCAGCCTCACTGTTAGCGGGGGCCCTGGAGACATTCAGTACTTC. The rearrangement uses TRBV28 and TRBJ2-4; 9 nucleotides match TRBD2. The CDR3 is 17 amino acids. CDR1 and CDR2 from the germline V gene are MDHEN and SYDVKM. V trimming: 6 bases; J trimming: 8 bases; junction bases outside the gene matches: 17.

The chain combines TRBV10-3 with TRBJ2-1; D gene ambiguous. Germline V lookup: CDR1 ENHRY, CDR2 SYGVKD. V was trimmed by 3 bases and J by 0 bases, leaving 12 bases between them. The CDR3 sequence is 16 residues long. For the CDR3, the DNA is TGTGCCATCAGTGAAAACGGTTTGAGCTCCTACAATGAGCAGTTCTTC. As protein: CAISENGLSSYNEQFF.

The CDR3, as DNA: TGTGCCAGCTCACGAGGGGGACAGGGCACAGATACGCAGTATTTT. This sequence encodes CASSRGGQGTDTQYF. The chain couples TRBV18 to TRBJ2-3; 8 positions agree with TRBD1. Germline V CDR1 and CDR2: KGHSH, LQKENI. With 4 bases clipped from V and 1 base from J, the junction kept 4 bases outside the gene matches. This CDR3 contains 15 residues.

This sequence joins TRBV2 and TRBJ2-7; possible D gene TRBD2, 7 bases. V was shortened by 8 bases and J by 3 bases, with 17 bases between the two germline ends. Germline loops: CDR1 SNHLY, CDR2 FYNNEI. This CDR3 has 14 amino acids. CDR3 sequence reads: CASRRGGTDYEQYF. CDR3 sequence (DNA): TGTGCCAGCCGGAGGGGGGGAACGGACTACGAGCAGTACTTC.

The chain recombines TRBV7-9 with TRBJ2-3; TRBD2 aligns across 9 bases. V trimming: 4 bases; J trimming: 0 bases; junction bases outside the gene matches: 8. The CDR3 totals 17 residues. Looked up from germline, CDR1 is SEHNR and CDR2 is FQNEAQ (reference sequence). CDR3 in amino acids: CASSSPSGGTSTDTQYF. The CDR3, as DNA: TGTGCCAGCAGCTCTCCGAGCGGGGGGACTAGCACAGATACGCAGTATTTT.

J is TRBJ2-7 and V is TRBV6-5; 9 positions agree with TRBD1. The CDR3 is 15 residues long. Trimming at V came to 2 bases and at J to 3 bases, leaving 5 bases not matched to a gene. Germline CDR1 is MNHEY and CDR2 is SVGAGI. The CDR3 region is CASSYGDRAIYEQYF. Written as DNA, the CDR3 is TGTGCCAGCAGTTACGGGGACAGGGCTATCTACGAGCAGTACTTC.

CDR3 loop: CASSLSRVEDTQYF. Here the CDR3 DNA reads TGTGCCAGCAGTTTATCCAGGGTGGAAGATACGCAGTATTTT. The rearrangement joins TRBV27 to TRBJ2-3, with D possibly matching TRBD1 (5 bases). V was cut by 0 bases and J by 5 bases, with 9 bases left in between. CDR3 length: 14 residues. Looked up from germline, CDR1 is MNHEY and CDR2 is SMNVEV (reference sequence).

The rearrangement links TRBV18 to TRBJ2-1; D perhaps matches TRBD2 (6 bases). This CDR3 has 16 residues. The V gene's germline CDR1 is KGHSH and CDR2 LQKENI. With 0 bases removed from V and 4 bases from J, the gap between germline ends came to 13 bases. Here the CDR3 reads CASSPPNGGGYNEQFF. CDR3 coding DNA: TGTGCCAGCTCACCACCGAATGGGGGAGGTTACAATGAGCAGTTCTTC.

The CDR3 DNA reads TGTGCCAGCAGCCATTCGGGATCGAACACTGAAGCTTTCTTT. It yields the protein CASSHSGSNTEAFF. The chain carries TRBV3-1 (or the pseudogene TRBV3-2) and TRBJ1-1; no clear D gene. Germline V gene sequence: CDR1 LGHDT, CDR2 YNNKEL (reference sequence). With 3 bases removed from V and 1 base from J, the gap between germline ends came to 9 bases. This CDR3 has 14 amino acids.

The chain uses TRBV5-1 and TRBJ2-5; a possible D gene is TRBD2 (5 bases). The CDR3 consists of 15 residues. Trimming removed 0 bases from V and 4 bases from J, with 13 bases in between. Germline V gives CDR1 SGHRS, CDR2 YFSETQ. The CDR3 sequence is CASSLAGSSIETQYF. The DNA of the CDR3 is TGCGCCAGCAGCTTGGCGGGGAGTAGCATAGAGACCCAGTACTTC. Full variable domain (outside the CDR3, taken from reference TRBV5-1 and TRBJ2-5): KAGVTQTPRYLIKTRGQQVTLSCSPISGHRSVSWYQQTPGQGLQFLFEYFSETQRNKGNFPGRFSGRQFSNSRSEMNVSTLELGDSALYLCASSLAGSSIETQYFGPGTRLLVL.

The J gene is TRBJ1-1, the V gene TRBV10-3; D might be TRBD1 (5 bases). Germline loops: CDR1 ENHRY, CDR2 SYGVKD. The ends were cut back, 6 bases at V and 2 bases at J, with 10 bases in the middle. The CDR3 contains 13 residues. As DNA, the CDR3 is TGTGCCATCAGGACAGACCTAAACACTGAAGCTTTCTTT. This gives the protein CAIRTDLNTEAFF.

V and J are TRBV7-9 and TRBJ2-5; maybe TRBD2 (7 bases). V lost 5 bases and J lost 3, with 13 bases in between. The CDR3 sequence is 14 residues long. Per the germline V gene, CDR1 is SEHNR and CDR2 is FQNEAQ (reference sequence). CDR3 in amino acids: CASSRQGREETQYF. CDR3 in DNA: TGTGCCAGCAGCCGGCAGGGGAGGGAAGAGACCCAGTACTTC.

This chain links TRBV5-4 with TRBJ1-1, with 10 nucleotides matching TRBD1. V shed 2 bases, J shed 5 bases, and the junction held 6 bases outside the gene matches. This CDR3 has 15 amino acids. Per the germline V gene, CDR1 is SGHNT and CDR2 is YYREEE (reference sequence). CDR3 residues: CASSFPDRGRTEAFF. In DNA form, the CDR3 reads TGTGCCAGCAGCTTCCCCGACAGGGGGCGGACTGAAGCTTTCTTT.

The chain employs TRBV10-3 and TRBJ2-5, with 7 nucleotides matching TRBD1. Trimming cost V 2 bases and J 4 bases; bases outside gene matches: 1. Looked up from germline, CDR1 is ENHRY and CDR2 is SYGVKD. CDR3 length: 13 residues. The CDR3 protein is CAISENRGETQYF. The DNA for the CDR3 is TGTGCCATCAGTGAGAACAGGGGAGAGACCCAGTACTTC.

The chain couples TRBV12-5 to TRBJ2-5; no reliable D call. This CDR3 has 13 residues. The germline V gene encodes CDR1 LGHNT and CDR2 FRNRAP. V was shortened by 1 base and J by 1 base, with 4 bases between the two germline ends. CDR3 sequence (DNA): TGTGCTAGTGGTTTGGACACCCAAGAGACCCAGTACTTC. Amino acids: CASGLDTQETQYF.